This T cell receptor beta chain was captured by sequencing in a study of human T cells and chemical hapten exposure (dated by TCRdb to the early 2020s). With respect to the entire study: For sensitization, 2% DPC in acetone was applied to a 2 cm by 2 cm area of upper inner arm skin. Throughout the approximately 25-week study period, patients were also given weekly therapeutic DPC doses on the scalp. Patch testing on the upper back used Finn chambers containing 0.01% DPC, with scoring done after 6 days according to International Contact Dermatitis Research Group standards. The mostly female patient cohort included alopecia areata with under or over 50% scalp involvement, alopecia totalis and alopecia universalis. Libraries were pooled for sequencing, and variation in per-sample TCR yields was attributed mainly to small differences in library volumes within the pool. Peripheral blood TCR repertoire changes were tracked in vivo in alopecia patients during primary and secondary sensitization to the hapten diphenylcyclopropenone (DPC). Blood samples were taken from patients before sensitization (week 0) and at 2, 6 and about 24 weeks after DPC sensitization. Roughly 30 alopecia patients gave blood for TCR sequencing at one to four time points (pre-sensitization, 2, 6 and 24 weeks).

This clonotype was seen more than once but under ten times. Its specific antigen is unknown. No base-level quality is on record; no much larger clone is a single base apart. Library preparation employed RACE. The sample was run on a NextSeq 500. During library preparation, unique molecular identifiers were attached to individual cDNA molecules so that TCRs could be counted quantitatively and reproducibly. For every blood RNA sample, sequencing covered both the TCR alpha and TCR beta chains. As for how the authors treated the data: A median of about 87,000 TCRs per sample was observed, with a range of about 23,224 to 750,000. V, J and CDR3 annotation of the TCR reads was carried out using the Decombinator software suite. For PS versus PT1 abundance plots, all samples were subsampled to the same number of TCRs (28,000). TCRs were defined as expanded if absent before sensitization and observed at least eight times at the 2-week time point. In TCRdb, the public reads were trimmed at Q25 with fastp and aligned with MiXCR, with productive beta chains retained. Entries are consolidated by CDR3 protein sequence, retaining the most common genes and DNA. The V and J calls here are based on TCRdb, not the publication. The sample includes under 400,000 distinct CDR3 sequences, with 5% to 6.5% observed a single time. The ten largest clones take up about 2.5% of the sample.

What the research found in general, with its limitations: Significantly more large CDR3 similarity clusters were formed by expanded TCRs than by pre-sensitization or healthy control sets, consistent with antigen-driven responses. DPC sensitization did not change the number of TCRs with a frequency above 1 in 1000, and there was no evidence of changes in global repertoire structure. After repeated subsampling, changes were observed in the strength of the expansion versus patch-test correlation and in the threshold at which the correlation became significant. A positive correlation was found between the number of PT1 expanded TCRs and patch test score, with significance reached at thresholds 8, 16 and 32 but not 4. Because every patient had alopecia, a presumed autoimmune disease, the patients' immune response might differ from that of healthy individuals.

CDR1 and CDR2, per the germline V gene, are LGHNA and YSLEER. The CDR3, from cysteine to phenylalanine, totals 16 residues. Of all the DNA, just the CDR3 is kept, 48 bases in frame from base 1. V sheds 0 bases and J sheds 4 bases, leaving 15 bases between their ends. In light of the paper, this sample's time point label describes: pre-sensitization, week 0. The treatment or condition label for this specimen denotes: therapeutic diphenylcyclopropenone sensitization with weekly scalp DPC. At each patch-test visit, blood was drawn before the patch test was applied. Patients were considered eligible if aged 18 to 70, diagnosed with alopecia and deemed suitable for DPC therapy, and patients were excluded if pregnant. Unfractionated whole blood was collected in Tempus Blood RNA tubes, and total RNA was extracted from that blood.

The rearrangement combines TRBV4-3 with TRBJ1-2; there is no confident call for the D gene. Sequences were derived from whole blood, sampled in connection with sensitization to the hapten diphenylcyclopropenone (DPC). This TCR was sampled from a woman aged 45-60 years with alopecia areata. Some clones in this sample may be carry-over from other donors' samples. Here is the DNA: TGCGCCAGCAGCCAAGACTCTGCCAGGCCCTCCTATGGCTACACCTTC. Its protein product is CASSQDSARPSYGYTF.